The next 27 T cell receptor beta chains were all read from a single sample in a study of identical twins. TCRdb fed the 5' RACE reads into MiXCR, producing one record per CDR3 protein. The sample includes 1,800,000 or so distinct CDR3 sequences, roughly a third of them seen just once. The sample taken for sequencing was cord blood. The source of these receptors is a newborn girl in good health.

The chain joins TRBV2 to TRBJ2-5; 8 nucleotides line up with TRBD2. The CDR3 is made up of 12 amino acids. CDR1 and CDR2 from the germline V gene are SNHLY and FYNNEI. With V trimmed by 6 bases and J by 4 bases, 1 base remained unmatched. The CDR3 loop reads CASRREVETQYF. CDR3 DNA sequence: TGTGCCAGCAGGCGGGAGGTAGAGACCCAGTACTTC.

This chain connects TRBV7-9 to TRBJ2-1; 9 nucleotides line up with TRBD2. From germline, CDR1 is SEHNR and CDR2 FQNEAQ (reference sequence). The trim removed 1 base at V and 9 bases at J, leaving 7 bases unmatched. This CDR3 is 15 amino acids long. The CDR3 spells CASSLGSGSSLEQFF. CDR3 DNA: TGTGCCAGCAGCTTAGGTAGCGGGAGTTCCCTTGAGCAGTTCTTC.

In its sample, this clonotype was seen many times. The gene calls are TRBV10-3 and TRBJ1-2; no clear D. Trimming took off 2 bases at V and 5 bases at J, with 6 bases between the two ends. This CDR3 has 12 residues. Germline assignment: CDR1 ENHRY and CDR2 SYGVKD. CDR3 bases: TGTGCCATCAGTGAGACGGGGTATGGCTACACCTTC. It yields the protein CAISETGYGYTF.

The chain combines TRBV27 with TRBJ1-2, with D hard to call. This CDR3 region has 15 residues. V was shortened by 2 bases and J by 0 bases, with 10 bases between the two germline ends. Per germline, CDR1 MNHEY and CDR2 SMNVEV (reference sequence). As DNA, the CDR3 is TGTGCCAGCAGTTTAACGAGGGTAGCTAACTATGGCTACACCTTC. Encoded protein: CASSLTRVANYGYTF.

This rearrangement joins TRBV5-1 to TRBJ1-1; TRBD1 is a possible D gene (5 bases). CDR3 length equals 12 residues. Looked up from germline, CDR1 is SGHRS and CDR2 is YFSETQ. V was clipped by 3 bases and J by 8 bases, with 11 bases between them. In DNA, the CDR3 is TGCGCCAGCAGCTCAGGGCCATCAGAAGCTTTCTTT. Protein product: CASSSGPSEAFF. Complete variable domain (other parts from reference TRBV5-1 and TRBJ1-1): KAGVTQTPRYLIKTRGQQVTLSCSPISGHRSVSWYQQTPGQGLQFLFEYFSETQRNKGNFPGRFSGRQFSNSRSEMNVSTLELGDSALYLCASSSGPSEAFFGQGTRLTVV.

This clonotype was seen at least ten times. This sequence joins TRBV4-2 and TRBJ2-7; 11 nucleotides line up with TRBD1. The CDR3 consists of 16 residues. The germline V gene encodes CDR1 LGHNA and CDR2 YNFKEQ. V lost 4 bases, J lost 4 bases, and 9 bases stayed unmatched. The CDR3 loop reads CASSPGTGGNVYEQYF. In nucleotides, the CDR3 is TGTGCCAGCAGCCCTGGGACAGGGGGGAATGTTTACGAGCAGTACTTC.

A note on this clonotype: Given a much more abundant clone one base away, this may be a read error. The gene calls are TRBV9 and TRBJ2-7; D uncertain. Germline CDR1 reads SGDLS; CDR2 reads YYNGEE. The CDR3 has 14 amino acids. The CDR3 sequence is CAGSVAEGSYEQYF. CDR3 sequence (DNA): TGTGCCGGCAGCGTAGCAGAAGGAAGCTACGAGCAGTACTTC.

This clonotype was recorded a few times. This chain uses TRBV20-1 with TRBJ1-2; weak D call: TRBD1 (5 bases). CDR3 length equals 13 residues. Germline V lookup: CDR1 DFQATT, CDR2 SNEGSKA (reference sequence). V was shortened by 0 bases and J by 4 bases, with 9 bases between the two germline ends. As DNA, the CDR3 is TGCAGTGCTAGAGAAGGGACGGCCTATGGCTACACCTTC. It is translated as CSAREGTAYGYTF.

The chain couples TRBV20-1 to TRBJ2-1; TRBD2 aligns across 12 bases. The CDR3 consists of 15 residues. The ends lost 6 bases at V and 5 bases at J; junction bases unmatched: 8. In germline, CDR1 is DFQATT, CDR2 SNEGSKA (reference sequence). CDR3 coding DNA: TGCAGTGCGGTGACTAGCGGGAGTTTCCACAATGAGCAGTTCTTC. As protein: CSAVTSGSFHNEQFF.

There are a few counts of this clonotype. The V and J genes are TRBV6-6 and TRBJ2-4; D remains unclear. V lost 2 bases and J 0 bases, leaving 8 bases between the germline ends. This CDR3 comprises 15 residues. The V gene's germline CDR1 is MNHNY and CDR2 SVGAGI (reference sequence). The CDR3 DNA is TGTGCCAGCAGTTACACTGGTAGAGCCAAAAACATTCAGTACTTC. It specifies CASSYTGRAKNIQYF.

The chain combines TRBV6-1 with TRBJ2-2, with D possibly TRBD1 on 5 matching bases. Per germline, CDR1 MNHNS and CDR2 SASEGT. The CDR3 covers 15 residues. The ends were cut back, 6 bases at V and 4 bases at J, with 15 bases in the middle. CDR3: CASRRSGSATGELFF. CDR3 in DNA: TGTGCCAGCAGGAGATCAGGGTCGGCCACCGGGGAGCTGTTTTTT.

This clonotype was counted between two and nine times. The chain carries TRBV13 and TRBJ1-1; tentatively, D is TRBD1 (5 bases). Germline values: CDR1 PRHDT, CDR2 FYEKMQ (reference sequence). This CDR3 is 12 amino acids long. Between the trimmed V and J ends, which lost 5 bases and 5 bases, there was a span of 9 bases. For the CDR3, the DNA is TGTGCCAGCAGCCCAGGGTTGACTGAAGCTTTCTTT. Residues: CASSPGLTEAFF.

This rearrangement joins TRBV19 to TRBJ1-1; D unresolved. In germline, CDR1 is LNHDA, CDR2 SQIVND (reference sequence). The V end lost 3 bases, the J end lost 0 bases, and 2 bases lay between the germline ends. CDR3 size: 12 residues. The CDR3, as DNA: TGTGCCAGTAGTATGCTGAACACTGAAGCTTTCTTT. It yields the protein CASSMLNTEAFF.

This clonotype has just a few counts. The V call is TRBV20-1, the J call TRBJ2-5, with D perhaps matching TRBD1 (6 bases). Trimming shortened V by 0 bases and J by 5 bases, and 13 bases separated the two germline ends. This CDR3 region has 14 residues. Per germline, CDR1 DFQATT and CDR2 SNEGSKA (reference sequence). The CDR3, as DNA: TGCAGTGCTAGAGATAGACGGACAGCTGAGACCCAGTACTTC. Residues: CSARDRRTAETQYF.

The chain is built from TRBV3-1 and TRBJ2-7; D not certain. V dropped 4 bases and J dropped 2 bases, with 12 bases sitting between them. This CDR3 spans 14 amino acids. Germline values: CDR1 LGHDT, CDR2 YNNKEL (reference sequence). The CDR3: CASSPILGAYEQYF. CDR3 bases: TGTGCCAGCAGCCCTATTCTAGGAGCCTACGAGCAGTACTTC.

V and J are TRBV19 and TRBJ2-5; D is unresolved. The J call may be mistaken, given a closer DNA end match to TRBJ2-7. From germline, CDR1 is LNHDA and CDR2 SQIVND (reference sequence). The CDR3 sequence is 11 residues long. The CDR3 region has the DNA TGTGCCAGTGGTAAAAACTACGAGCAGTACTTC. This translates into CASGKNYEQYF.

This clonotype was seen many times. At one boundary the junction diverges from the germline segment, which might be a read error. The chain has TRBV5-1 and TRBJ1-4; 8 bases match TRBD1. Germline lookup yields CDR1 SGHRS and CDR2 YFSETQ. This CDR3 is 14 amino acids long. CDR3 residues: CASSLRQGAEKLFF. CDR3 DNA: TGTGCCAGCAGTTTAAGGCAGGGGGCTGAAAAACTGTTTTTT. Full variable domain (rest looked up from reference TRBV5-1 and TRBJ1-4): KAGVTQTPRYLIKTRGQQVTLSCSPISGHRSVSWYQQTPGQGLQFLFEYFSETQRNKGNFPGRFSGRQFSNSRSEMNVSTLELGDSALYLCASSLRQGAEKLFFGSGTQLSVL.

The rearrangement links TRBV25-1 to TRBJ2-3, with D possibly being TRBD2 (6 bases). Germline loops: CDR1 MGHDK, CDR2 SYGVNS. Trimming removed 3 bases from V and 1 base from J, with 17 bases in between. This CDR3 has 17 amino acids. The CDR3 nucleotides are TGTGCCAGCAGTGATAATAACCTAGCGAGACGCACAGATACGCAGTATTTT. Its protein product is CASSDNNLARRTDTQYF. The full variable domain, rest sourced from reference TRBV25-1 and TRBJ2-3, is EADIYQTPRYLVIGTGKKITLECSQTMGHDKMYWYQQDPGMELHLIHYSYGVNSTEKGDLSSESTVSRIRTEHFPLTLESARPSHTSQYLCASSDNNLARRTDTQYFGPGTRLTVL.

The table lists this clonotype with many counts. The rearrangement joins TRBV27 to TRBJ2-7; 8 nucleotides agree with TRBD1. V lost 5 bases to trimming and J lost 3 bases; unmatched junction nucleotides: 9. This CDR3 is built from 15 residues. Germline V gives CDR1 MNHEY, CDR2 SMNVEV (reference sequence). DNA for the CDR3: TGTGCCAGCAGTCGCGGGACAGGTACATTCTACGAGCAGTACTTC. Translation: CASSRGTGTFYEQYF.

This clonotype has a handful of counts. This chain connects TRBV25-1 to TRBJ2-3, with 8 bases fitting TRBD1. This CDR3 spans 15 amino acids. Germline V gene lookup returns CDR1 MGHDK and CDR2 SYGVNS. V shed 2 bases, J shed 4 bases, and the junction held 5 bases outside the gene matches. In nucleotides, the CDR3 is TGTGCCAGCAGTGAACCCAGGGGGCATGCAGATACGCAGTATTTT. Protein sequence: CASSEPRGHADTQYF.

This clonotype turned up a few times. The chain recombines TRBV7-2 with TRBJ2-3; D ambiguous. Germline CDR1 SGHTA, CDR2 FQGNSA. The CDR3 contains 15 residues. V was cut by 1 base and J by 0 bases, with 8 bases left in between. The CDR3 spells CASSLGVKSTDTQYF. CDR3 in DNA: TGTGCCAGCAGCTTAGGGGTCAAAAGCACAGATACGCAGTATTTT.

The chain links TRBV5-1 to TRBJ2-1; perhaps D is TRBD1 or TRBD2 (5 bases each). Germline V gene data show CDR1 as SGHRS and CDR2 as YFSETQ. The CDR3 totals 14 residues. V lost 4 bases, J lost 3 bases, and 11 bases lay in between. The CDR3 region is CASSPGALYNEQFF. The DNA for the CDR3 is TGCGCCAGCAGCCCCGGGGCCCTCTACAATGAGCAGTTCTTC.

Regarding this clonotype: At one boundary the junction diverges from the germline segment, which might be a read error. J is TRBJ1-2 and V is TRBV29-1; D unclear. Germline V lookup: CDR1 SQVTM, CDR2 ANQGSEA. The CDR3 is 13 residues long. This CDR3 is CGVGGGPNYGYTF. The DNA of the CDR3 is TGCGGCGTTGGAGGAGGACCTAACTATGGCTACACCTTC.

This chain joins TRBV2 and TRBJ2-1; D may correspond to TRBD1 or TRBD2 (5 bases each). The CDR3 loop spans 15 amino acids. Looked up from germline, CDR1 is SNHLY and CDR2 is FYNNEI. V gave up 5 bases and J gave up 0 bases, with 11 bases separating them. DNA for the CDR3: TGTGCCAGCAGTCGGGGCTCCCCCTCCTACAATGAGCAGTTCTTC. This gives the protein CASSRGSPSYNEQFF.

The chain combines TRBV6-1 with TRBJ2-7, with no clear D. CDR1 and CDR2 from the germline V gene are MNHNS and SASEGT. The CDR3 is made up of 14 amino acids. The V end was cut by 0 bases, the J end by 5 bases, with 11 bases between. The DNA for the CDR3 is TGTGCCAGCAGTGAAGCAGGGTACACCCACGAGCAGTACTTC. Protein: CASSEAGYTHEQYF.

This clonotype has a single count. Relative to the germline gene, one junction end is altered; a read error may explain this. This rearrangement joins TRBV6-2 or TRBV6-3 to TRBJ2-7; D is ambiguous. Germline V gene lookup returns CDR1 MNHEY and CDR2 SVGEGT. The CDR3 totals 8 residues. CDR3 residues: CASSYSGF. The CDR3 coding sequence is TGTGCCAGCAGTTACTCCGGCTTC.

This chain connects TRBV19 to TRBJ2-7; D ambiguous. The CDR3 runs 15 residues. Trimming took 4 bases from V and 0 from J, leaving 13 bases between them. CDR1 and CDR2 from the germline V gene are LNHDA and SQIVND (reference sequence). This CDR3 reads CASSNEASSSYEQYF. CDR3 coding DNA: TGTGCCAGTAGTAACGAGGCTTCAAGCTCCTACGAGCAGTACTTC.